Presented here are 25 T cell receptor beta chains from one specimen sequenced in a study of beta chain features in type 1 diabetes. No antigens are known for them. Overall study results and limits: In every one of the four CD4+ subsets, TCRB CDR3s were moderately but significantly shorter in Type 1 diabetes patients.

The whole isolated RNA underwent reverse transcription, so sequencing captured expressed TCRB transcripts. Measured with immunoSEQ multiplex PCR; TCRdb has only the in-frame clones, and not every one. This sample has over 600,000 clones, with roughly an eighth found just once. Sequenced sample: naive CD4+ T cells from blood. These TCRs come from a man aged 25-45 years with type 1 diabetes.

The V call is TRBV28, the J call TRBJ2-5; D is unclear. V gave up 11 bases and J gave up 4 bases, with 11 bases separating them. CDR1 and CDR2 from the germline V gene are MDHEN and SYDVKM. The CDR3 extends over 11 amino acids. The CDR3 spells CASTEGETQYF. The DNA for the CDR3 is TGTGCCTCCACGGAAGGAGAGACCCAGTACTTC.

The chain links TRBV25-1 to TRBJ2-1; D not certain. Per germline, CDR1 MGHDK and CDR2 SYGVNS. The V end lost 2 bases, the J end lost 0 bases, and 8 bases lay between the germline ends. There are 15 residues in the CDR3. DNA for the CDR3: TGTGCCAGCAGTGAACGGGCGAGCTCCTACAATGAGCAGTTCTTC. Its translation: CASSERASSYNEQFF.

In this sample, this clone turned up a few times. The genes are TRBV6-5 and TRBJ1-4; 10 nucleotides line up with TRBD1. The ends lost 5 bases at V and 1 base at J; junction bases unmatched: 1. Germline V gene data show CDR1 as MNHEY and CDR2 as SVGAGI. This CDR3 region has 15 residues. CDR3 nucleotide sequence: TGTGCCAGCAGTCGGACAGGGGGAACTAATGAAAAACTGTTTTTT. This gives the protein CASSRTGGTNEKLFF.

V usage is TRBV21-1 and J usage is TRBJ1-2. TRBV21-1 is a known pseudogene. The CDR3 is 14 amino acids. Here the CDR3 reads CASSKEEGNYGYTF. CDR3 nucleotide sequence: TGTGCCAGCAGCAAAGAGGAAGGGAACTATGGCTACACCTTC.

The chain combines TRBV7-9 with TRBJ1-5, with D maybe TRBD1 (5 bases). Trimming cost V 5 bases and J 7 bases, with 12 bases left between them. The CDR3 runs to 13 residues. In germline, CDR1 is SEHNR, CDR2 FQNEAQ (reference sequence). The CDR3 region is CASSRGLLQPQHF. CDR3 sequence (DNA): TGTGCCAGCAGCCGGGGACTGCTCCAGCCCCAGCATTTT. The whole variable domain, remainder taken from reference TRBV7-9 and TRBJ1-5, is DTGVSQNPRHKITKRGQNVTFRCDPISEHNRLYWYRQTLGQGPEFLTYFQNEAQLEKSRLLSDRFSAERPKGSFSTLEIQRTEQGDSAMYLCASSRGLLQPQHFGDGTRLSIL.

The V call is TRBV28, the J call TRBJ2-7, with D possibly being TRBD1 (5 bases). Germline V gives CDR1 MDHEN, CDR2 SYDVKM. The CDR3 contains 16 residues. With 4 bases removed from V and 3 bases from J, the gap between germline ends came to 19 bases. The CDR3 is CASSSPAAGNIYEQYF. Written as DNA, the CDR3 is TGTGCCAGCAGTTCCCCGGCGGCAGGGAATATCTACGAGCAGTACTTC.

The rearrangement links TRBV10-3 to TRBJ1-3, with TRBD1 matching over 8 bases. From germline, CDR1 is ENHRY and CDR2 SYGVKD. V shed 4 bases and J 2 bases; nucleotides not matched to a gene: 4. The CDR3 runs 15 residues. The CDR3 bases are TGTGCCATCAGTGGGCCGGACAGGGCTGGAAACACCATATATTTT. Translating gives CAISGPDRAGNTIYF.

J is TRBJ2-4 and V is TRBV28; D call uncertain. The CDR3 loop spans 11 amino acids. CDR1 MDHEN and CDR2 SYDVKM come from the germline V gene. The V end lost 11 bases, the J end lost 8 bases, and 13 bases lay between the germline ends. CDR3 amino acids: CAARSRDIQYF. CDR3 DNA sequence: TGTGCCGCCCGCTCGAGAGACATTCAGTACTTC.

V usage is TRBV7-2 and J usage is TRBJ2-5; D is possibly TRBD1 (6 bases). Trimming pared 0 bases from V and 2 bases from J, leaving 13 bases between. CDR3 size: 16 residues. Germline V gives CDR1 SGHTA, CDR2 FQGNSA. CDR3 sequence reads: CASSLASTGAQETQYF. The DNA for the CDR3 is TGTGCCAGCAGCTTAGCTTCGACAGGAGCTCAAGAGACCCAGTACTTC.

This clone came up a few times. The chain employs TRBV11-2 and TRBJ2-3; no clear D. The germline V gene has CDR1 SGHAT and CDR2 FQNNGV. V gave up 1 base and J gave up 6 bases, with 8 bases separating them. This CDR3 has 13 amino acids. The CDR3 protein is CASSLGLRDTQYF. For the CDR3, the DNA is TGTGCCAGCAGCTTAGGGCTCCGCGATACGCAGTATTTT.

This sequence joins TRBV5-1 and TRBJ2-5, with D possibly being TRBD2 (6 bases). There are 11 residues in the CDR3. CDR1 is SGHRS, CDR2 YFSETQ, per germline. V lost 7 bases and J lost 5, with 9 bases in between. CDR3 protein: CASGEAETQYF. The CDR3 region has the DNA TGCGCCAGCGGGGAGGCCGAGACCCAGTACTTC.

The CDR3 bases are TGTGCCTGGAGTGTAGAAGGGATCGGAGTCTATGGCTACACCTTC. Residues: CAWSVEGIGVYGYTF. The rearrangement uses TRBV30 and TRBJ1-2; D is unclear. The length of the CDR3 is 15 residues. Trimming stripped 0 bases from V and 4 bases from J, with 15 bases between. Germline V gene lookup returns CDR1 GTSNPN and CDR2 SVGIG (reference sequence).

J is TRBJ2-5 and V is TRBV30; 11 bases are shared with TRBD1. V lost 2 bases and J lost 3; bases outside the gene matches: 5. CDR1 and CDR2 (germline): GTSNPN, SVGIG (reference sequence). The CDR3 is 15 amino acids. The CDR3 bases are TGTGCCTGGAGTAATTGGGGACAGGGGGAAGAGACCCAGTACTTC. It is translated as CAWSNWGQGEETQYF. The whole variable domain, remainder taken from reference TRBV30 and TRBJ2-5, is SQTIHQWPATLVQPVGSPLSLECTVEGTSNPNLYWYRQAAGRGLQLLFYSVGIGQISSEVPQNLSASRPQDRQFILSSKKLLLSDSGFYLCAWSNWGQGEETQYFGPGTRLLVL.

The chain joins TRBV27 to TRBJ2-6; TRBD1 might be the D (5 bases). Germline-derived CDR1 and CDR2 are MNHEY and SMNVEV (reference sequence). Deletions cut 6 bases from V and 1 base from J, with 10 bases between. This CDR3 comprises 15 residues. As DNA, the CDR3 is TGTGCCAGCAGAACCTCAGGGTCTGGGGCCAACGTCCTGACTTTC. This codes for CASRTSGSGANVLTF.

This sequence joins TRBV14 and TRBJ2-3; no clear D gene. The CDR3 loop spans 12 amino acids. The germline CDR1 and CDR2 sequences are SGHDN and FVKESK. The ends were cut back, 1 base at V and 6 bases at J, with 5 bases in the middle. This CDR3 reads CASSQGQDTQYF. As DNA, the CDR3 is TGTGCCAGCAGCCAAGGTCAGGATACGCAGTATTTT.

This chain links TRBV18 with TRBJ1-1; 8 positions match TRBD1. The CDR3 loop spans 15 amino acids. J gave up 3 bases and V 5 bases, and 8 bases lay outside the gene matches. CDR1 and CDR2 (germline): KGHSH, LQKENI. The CDR3 sequence is CASSKETGVDTEAFF. The CDR3 DNA is TGTGCCAGCTCAAAAGAGACAGGGGTTGACACTGAAGCTTTCTTT.

This clone was counted a few times. This chain links TRBV7-9 with TRBJ2-3; TRBD2 matches 8 bases. V shed 5 bases, J shed 10 bases, and the junction held 14 bases outside the gene matches. CDR3 length: 15 amino acids. CDR1 is SEHNR, CDR2 FQNEAQ, per germline (reference sequence). CDR3 bases: TGTGCCAGCAGCAAAGCGGGGGCCGTCGGCGCGGCGCAGTATTTT. It translates to CASSKAGAVGAAQYF.

CDR3 nucleotide sequence: TGTGCCGGAACAGGGGGAGGGGAATACGAGCAGTACTTC. Translating it yields CAGTGGGEYEQYF. This chain links TRBV30 with TRBJ2-7; D possibly corresponds to TRBD1 (8 bases). The CDR3 contains 13 residues. Trimming shortened V by 8 bases and J by 4 bases, and 18 bases separated the two germline ends. CDR1 GTSNPN and CDR2 SVGIG come from the germline V gene (reference sequence). Full variable domain (missing parts from reference TRBV30 and TRBJ2-7): SQTIHQWPATLVQPVGSPLSLECTVEGTSNPNLYWYRQAAGRGLQLLFYSVGIGQISSEVPQNLSASRPQDRQFILSSKKLLLSDSGFYLCAGTGGGEYEQYFGPGTRLTVT.

This clone was seen a few times. The chain is built from TRBV5-4 and TRBJ1-4; 9 bases line up with TRBD1. J lost 6 bases, V lost 4 bases, and 1 base had no gene match. Germline V gene sequence: CDR1 SGHNT, CDR2 YYREEE (reference sequence). The CDR3 spans 13 residues. CDR3 DNA sequence: TGTGCCAGCAGCCGGACAGGGGATGAAAAACTGTTTTTT. It encodes CASSRTGDEKLFF.

V gene TRBV10-2 combines with J gene TRBJ1-1; D might be TRBD1 (5 bases). V lost 0 bases to trimming and J lost 4 bases, with 9 bases between them. Germline CDR1 and CDR2: WSHSY and SAAADI. CDR3 length: 14 amino acids. The CDR3 sequence: CASSESGQGTEAFF. The CDR3, as DNA: TGCGCCAGCAGTGAGTCGGGGCAGGGCACTGAAGCTTTCTTT.

The V call is TRBV29-1, the J call TRBJ2-1, with D unresolved. Trimming cost V 0 bases and J 7 bases, with 19 bases left between them. This CDR3 spans 16 amino acids. The germline CDR1 and CDR2 sequences are SQVTM and ANQGSEA. The CDR3 reads CSVEDPPGPKANEQFF. CDR3 nucleotides: TGCAGCGTTGAAGACCCTCCGGGTCCCAAGGCAAATGAGCAGTTCTTC.

This clone has only a few counts. The chain combines TRBV11-3 with TRBJ2-5; D call uncertain. CDR3 size: 13 residues. Trimming shortened V by 1 base and J by 5 bases, and 8 bases separated the two germline ends. Germline V gene sequence: CDR1 SGHNT, CDR2 YENEEA. The CDR3: CASSLGVAETQYF. The CDR3 nucleotides read TGTGCCAGCAGCTTAGGAGTCGCGGAGACCCAGTACTTC.

This clone was seen a few times. V and J are TRBV10-2 and TRBJ1-5, with D possibly matching TRBD1 (6 bases). CDR1 and CDR2 (germline): WSHSY, SAAADI. The V gene lost 4 bases and the J gene lost 3 bases, with 10 bases spanning the gap. The CDR3 is 14 residues long. The CDR3 loop reads CASSVDSYNQPQHF. The DNA of the CDR3 is TGCGCCAGCAGTGTGGACAGCTACAATCAGCCCCAGCATTTT.

The chain joins TRBV29-1 to TRBJ1-2; 12 bases are shared with TRBD1. CDR1 and CDR2 (germline): SQVTM, ANQGSEA. This CDR3 spans 16 amino acids. J lost 0 bases, V lost 4 bases, and 6 bases had no gene match. CDR3 in DNA: TGCAGCGTTGTGGGGACAGGGGGCCCCTCTAACTATGGCTACACCTTC. It specifies CSVVGTGGPSNYGYTF.

This clone turned up a few times. The chain is built from TRBV7-8 and TRBJ1-5; D call uncertain. CDR3 length: 14 residues. Deletions cut 6 bases from V and 4 bases from J, with 13 bases between. Germline-derived CDR1 and CDR2 are SGHVS and FQNEAQ. CDR3 protein: CASSFSSPNQPQHF. In nucleotides, the CDR3 is TGTGCCAGCAGTTTCAGCAGCCCTAATCAGCCCCAGCATTTT.